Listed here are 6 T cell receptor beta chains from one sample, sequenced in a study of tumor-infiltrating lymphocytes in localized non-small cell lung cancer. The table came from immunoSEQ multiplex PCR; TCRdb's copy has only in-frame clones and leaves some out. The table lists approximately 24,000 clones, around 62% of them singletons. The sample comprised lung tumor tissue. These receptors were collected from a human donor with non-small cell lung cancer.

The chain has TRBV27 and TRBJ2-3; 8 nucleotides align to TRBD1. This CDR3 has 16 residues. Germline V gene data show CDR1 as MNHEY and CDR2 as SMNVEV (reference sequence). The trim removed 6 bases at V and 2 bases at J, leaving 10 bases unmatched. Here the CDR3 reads CASRLTGALHTDTQYF. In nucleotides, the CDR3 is TGTGCCAGCAGACTGACAGGGGCTCTTCACACAGATACGCAGTATTTT.

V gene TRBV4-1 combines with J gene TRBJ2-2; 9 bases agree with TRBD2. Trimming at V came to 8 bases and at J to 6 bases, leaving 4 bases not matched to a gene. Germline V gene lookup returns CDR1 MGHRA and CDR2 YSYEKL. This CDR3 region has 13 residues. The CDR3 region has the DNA TGCGCCAGCGGGATAGCGGGAGCCGGGGAGCTGTTTTTT. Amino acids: CASGIAGAGELFF.

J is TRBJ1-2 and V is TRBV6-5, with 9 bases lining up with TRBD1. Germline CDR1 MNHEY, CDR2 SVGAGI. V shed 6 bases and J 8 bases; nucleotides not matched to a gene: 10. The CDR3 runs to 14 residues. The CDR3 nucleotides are TGTGCCAGCAGCCCCAATATCGGACAGGGGGGCTACACCTTC. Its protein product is CASSPNIGQGGYTF.

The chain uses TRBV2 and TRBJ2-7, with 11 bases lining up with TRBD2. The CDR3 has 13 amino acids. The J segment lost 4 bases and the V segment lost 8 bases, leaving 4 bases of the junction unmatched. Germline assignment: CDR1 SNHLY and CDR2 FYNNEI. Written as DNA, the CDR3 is TGTGCCAGCCGACTAGCGGGACGATACGAGCAGTACTTC. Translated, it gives CASRLAGRYEQYF.

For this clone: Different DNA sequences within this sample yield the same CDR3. The CDR3: CASSLAGLGNTIYF. The CDR3 DNA reads as TGTGCCAGCAGTTTGGCAGGGCTAGGAAACACCATATATTTT. The V and J genes are TRBV28 and TRBJ1-3; D is possibly TRBD1 (5 bases). Deletions cut 3 bases from V and 4 bases from J, with 10 bases between. Germline V CDR1 and CDR2: MDHEN, SYDVKM. This CDR3 is built from 14 residues.

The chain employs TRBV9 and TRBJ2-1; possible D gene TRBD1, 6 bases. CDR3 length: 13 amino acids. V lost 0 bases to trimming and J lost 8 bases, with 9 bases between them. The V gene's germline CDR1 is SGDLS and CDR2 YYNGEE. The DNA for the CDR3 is TGTGCCAGCAGCGTAGGTAGGGGGTATGAGCAGTTCTTC. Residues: CASSVGRGYEQFF.